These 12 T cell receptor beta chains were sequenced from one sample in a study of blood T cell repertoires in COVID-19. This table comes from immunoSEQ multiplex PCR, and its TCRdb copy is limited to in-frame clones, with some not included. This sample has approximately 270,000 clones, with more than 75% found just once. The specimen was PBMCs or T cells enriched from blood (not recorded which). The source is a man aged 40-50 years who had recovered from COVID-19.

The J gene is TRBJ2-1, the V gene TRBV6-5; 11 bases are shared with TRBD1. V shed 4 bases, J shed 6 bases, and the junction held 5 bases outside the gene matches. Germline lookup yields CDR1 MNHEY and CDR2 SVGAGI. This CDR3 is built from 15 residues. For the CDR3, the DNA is TGTGCCAGCAGTTTGCCGGGGACAGGGGGCAATGAGCAGTTCTTC. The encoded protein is CASSLPGTGGNEQFF.

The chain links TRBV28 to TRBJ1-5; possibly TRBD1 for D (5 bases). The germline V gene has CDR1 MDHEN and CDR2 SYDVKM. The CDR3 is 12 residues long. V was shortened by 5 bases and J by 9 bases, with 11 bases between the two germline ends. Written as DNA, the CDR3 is TGTGCCAGCAGTGCAGGGTTTCGGCCCCAGCATTTT. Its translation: CASSAGFRPQHF.

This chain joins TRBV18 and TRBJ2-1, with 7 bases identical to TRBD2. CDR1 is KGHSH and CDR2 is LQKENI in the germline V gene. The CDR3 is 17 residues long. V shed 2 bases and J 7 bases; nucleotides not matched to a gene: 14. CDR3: CASSPRPTGTGGNEQFF. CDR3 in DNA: TGTGCCAGCTCACCAAGACCTACGGGGACGGGGGGTAATGAGCAGTTCTTC.

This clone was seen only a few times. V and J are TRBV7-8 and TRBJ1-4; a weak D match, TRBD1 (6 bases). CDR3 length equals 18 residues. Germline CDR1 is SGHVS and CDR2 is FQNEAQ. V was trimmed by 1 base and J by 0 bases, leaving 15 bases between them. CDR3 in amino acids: CASSLDGRGGSTNEKLFF. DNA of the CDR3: TGTGCCAGCAGCTTAGACGGCAGGGGTGGGTCAACTAATGAAAAACTGTTTTTT.

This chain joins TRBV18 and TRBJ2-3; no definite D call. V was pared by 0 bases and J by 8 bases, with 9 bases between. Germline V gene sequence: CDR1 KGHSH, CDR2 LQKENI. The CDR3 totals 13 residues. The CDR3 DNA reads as TGTGCCAGCTCACCACCATTAGCAACTACGCAGTATTTT. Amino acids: CASSPPLATTQYF.

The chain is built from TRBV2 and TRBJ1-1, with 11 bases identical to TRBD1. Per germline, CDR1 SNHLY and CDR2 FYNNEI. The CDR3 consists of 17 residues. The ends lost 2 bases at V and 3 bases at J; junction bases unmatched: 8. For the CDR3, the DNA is TGTGCCAGCAGTGAACCGGACAGGGGGCGCTCAGACACTGAAGCTTTCTTT. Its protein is CASSEPDRGRSDTEAFF.

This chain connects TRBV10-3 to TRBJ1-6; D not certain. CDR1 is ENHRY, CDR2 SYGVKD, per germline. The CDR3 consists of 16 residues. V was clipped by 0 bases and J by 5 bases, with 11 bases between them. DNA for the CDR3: TGTGCCATCAGTGAGTCGAGAGGAGGCCATAATTCACCCCTCCACTTT. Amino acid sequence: CAISESRGGHNSPLHF.

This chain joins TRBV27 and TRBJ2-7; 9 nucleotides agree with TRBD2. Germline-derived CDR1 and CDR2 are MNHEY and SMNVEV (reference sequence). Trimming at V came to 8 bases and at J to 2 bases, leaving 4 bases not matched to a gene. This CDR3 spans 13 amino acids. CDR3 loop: CASGAGGTYEQYF. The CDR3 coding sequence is TGTGCCAGCGGGGCGGGAGGGACCTACGAGCAGTACTTC.

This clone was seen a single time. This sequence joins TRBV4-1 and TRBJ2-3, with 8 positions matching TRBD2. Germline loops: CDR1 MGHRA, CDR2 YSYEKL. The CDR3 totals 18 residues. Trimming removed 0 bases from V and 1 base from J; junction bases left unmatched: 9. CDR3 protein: CASSQERRGVSGTDTQYF. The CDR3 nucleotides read TGCGCCAGCAGCCAAGAAAGGCGGGGGGTCAGCGGCACAGATACGCAGTATTTT.

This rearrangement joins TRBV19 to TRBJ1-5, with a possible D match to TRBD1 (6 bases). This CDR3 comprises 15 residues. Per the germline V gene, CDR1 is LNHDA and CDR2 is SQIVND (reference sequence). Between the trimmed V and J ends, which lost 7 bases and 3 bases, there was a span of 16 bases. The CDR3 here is CASNPGQRLNQPQHF. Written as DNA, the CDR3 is TGTGCCAGTAATCCCGGACAGCGACTCAATCAGCCCCAGCATTTT.

The DNA for the CDR3 is TGTGCCAGCTCACCACCCGGCGTCACTCGGCCGGGTGAGCAGTTCTTC. Amino acids: CASSPPGVTRPGEQFF. J is TRBJ2-1 and V is TRBV18; no clear D. CDR1 and CDR2 from the germline V gene are KGHSH and LQKENI. The CDR3 runs 16 residues. Trimming cost V 0 bases and J 9 bases, with 18 bases left between them. The whole variable domain, filled in from reference TRBV18 and TRBJ2-1, reads NAGVMQNPRHLVRRRGQEARLRCSPMKGHSHVYWYRQLPEEGLKFMVYLQKENIIDESGMPKERFSAEFPKEGPSILRIQQVVRGDSAAYFCASSPPGVTRPGEQFFGPGTRLTVL.

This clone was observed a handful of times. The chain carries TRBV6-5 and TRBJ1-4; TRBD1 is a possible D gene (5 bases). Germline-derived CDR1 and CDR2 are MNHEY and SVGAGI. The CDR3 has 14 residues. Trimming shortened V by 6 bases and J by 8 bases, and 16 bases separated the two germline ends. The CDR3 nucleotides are TGTGCCAGCAGCGATACGTTCCCAGGGGAAAAACTGTTTTTT. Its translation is CASSDTFPGEKLFF.